Shown below are 14 T cell receptor beta chains from a single sample sequenced in a study of PD-1 blockade in classical Hodgkin lymphoma (dated by TCRdb to the early 2020s). In light of the paper, this sample's time point label describes: cycle 1 day 1 (C1D1), immediately before nivolumab initiation. Every trial patient had relapsed after autologous stem cell transplantation, and cohorts A, B and C differed in prior brentuximab vedotin exposure. A Miltenyi CD4+ T cell isolation kit was used for magnetic negative selection to purify CD4+ T cells from thawed PBMCs. Library preparation was by the immunoSEQ multiplex PCR assay. TCRdb stores this immuneACCESS table with in-frame sequences only. Part of the clones is absent; in the studies checked, under half of the shortfall reflects unresolved V genes, and no reason is known for the rest. This sample is represented by 8,000 to 9,000 clones; more than 65% of them were singletons. Around 10% of the sample is in the top ten clones.

The material sequenced was CD4+ T cells from blood, taken at baseline. The receptors here all came from a human donor with classical Hodgkin lymphoma.

In this sample, this clone turned up a few times. The chain carries TRBV4-2 and TRBJ1-2; D is unresolved. The CDR3 runs 16 residues. CDR1 LGHNA and CDR2 YNFKEQ come from the germline V gene. Trimming removed 4 bases from V and 2 bases from J, with 17 bases in between. The DNA of the CDR3 is TGTGCCAGCAGCCCAAACTTGAGGGAAATCAACTATGGCTACACCTTC. Protein sequence: CASSPNLREINYGYTF.

The V and J genes are TRBV2 and TRBJ2-7; D might be TRBD2 (5 bases). Between the trimmed V and J ends, which lost 7 bases and 0 bases, there was a span of 19 bases. The CDR3 runs 16 residues. CDR1 and CDR2 from the germline V gene are SNHLY and FYNNEI. The CDR3 sequence: CASTSPGRASSYEQYF. The DNA of the CDR3 is TGTGCCAGCACCTCCCCCGGGCGGGCGAGCTCCTACGAGCAGTACTTC.

This clone appeared a single time. The chain has TRBV18 and TRBJ1-2, with D tentatively TRBD1 (6 bases). Germline values: CDR1 KGHSH, CDR2 LQKENI. There are 15 residues in the CDR3. V lost 4 bases and J 3 bases, leaving 15 bases between the germline ends. The CDR3 loop is CASSLHAGADYGYTF. CDR3 DNA sequence: TGTGCCAGCTCACTCCACGCAGGGGCAGACTATGGCTACACCTTC.

The chain links TRBV6-1 to TRBJ1-5; 9 positions match TRBD1. J gave up 6 bases and V 0 bases, and 6 bases lay outside the gene matches. The CDR3 has 16 amino acids. Germline V CDR1 and CDR2: MNHNS, SASEGT. The CDR3 sequence: CASSEARTGVPQPQHF. The CDR3 DNA reads TGTGCCAGCAGTGAAGCTCGGACAGGGGTCCCTCAGCCCCAGCATTTT.

The chain employs TRBV5-1 and TRBJ2-5, with a possible D match to TRBD2 (5 bases). Per germline, CDR1 SGHRS and CDR2 YFSETQ. The V end was cut by 0 bases, the J end by 9 bases, with 18 bases between. The CDR3 is made up of 15 amino acids. The CDR3: CASSLEVLGSLAQYF. CDR3 in DNA: TGCGCCAGCAGCTTGGAGGTCTTGGGGAGTCTGGCCCAGTACTTC.

The rearrangement uses TRBV6-5 and TRBJ1-5; D is ambiguous. This CDR3 is built from 15 residues. Germline assignment: CDR1 MNHEY and CDR2 SVGAGI. Trimming removed 6 bases from V and 1 base from J, with 13 bases in between. The chain's CDR3 is CASSLSSGSNQPQHF. CDR3 nucleotides: TGTGCCAGCAGCCTCTCCTCCGGGAGCAATCAGCCCCAGCATTTT.

This clone was seen more than once but under ten times. This chain joins TRBV5-1 and TRBJ1-2, with TRBD1 as a possible D gene (5 bases). CDR1 SGHRS and CDR2 YFSETQ come from the germline V gene. The CDR3 is 14 amino acids. Deletions cut 4 bases from V and 10 bases from J, with 20 bases between. CDR3 nucleotide sequence: TGCGCCAGCAGCCAGAGGGACCACCCGAACGACTACACCTTC. Its protein product is CASSQRDHPNDYTF. The full variable domain, completed using reference TRBV5-1 and TRBJ1-2, is KAGVTQTPRYLIKTRGQQVTLSCSPISGHRSVSWYQQTPGQGLQFLFEYFSETQRNKGNFPGRFSGRQFSNSRSEMNVSTLELGDSALYLCASSQRDHPNDYTFGSGTRLTVV.

The V gene is TRBV29-1, the J gene TRBJ1-2; 7 nucleotides align to TRBD1. This CDR3 has 13 residues. V was pared by 2 bases and J by 7 bases, with 7 bases of the junction left unmatched. CDR1 is SQVTM, CDR2 ANQGSEA, per germline. The DNA for the CDR3 is TGCAGCGTTGAATTCAGGGGGTGGATTGGCTACACCTTC. It is translated as CSVEFRGWIGYTF.

This clone was observed a handful of times. This chain joins TRBV5-1 and TRBJ2-7; D is ambiguous. The CDR3 length is 14 residues. V lost 0 bases, J lost 0 bases, and 7 bases lay in between. CDR1 is SGHRS and CDR2 is YFSETQ in the germline V gene. CDR3 coding DNA: TGCGCCAGCAGCTTGGGGCCAGCCTCCTACGAGCAGTACTTC. It specifies CASSLGPASYEQYF.

V is TRBV2 and J is TRBJ2-1; D is uncertain. CDR1 is SNHLY, CDR2 FYNNEI, per germline. This CDR3 is built from 12 residues. V was cut by 2 bases and J by 9 bases, with 8 bases left in between. The CDR3 DNA sequence: TGTGCCAGCAGTGAAACCCGGACTGAGCAGTTCTTC. Its translation is CASSETRTEQFF.

The gene calls are TRBV5-1 and TRBJ2-1, with TRBD1 identical over 7 bases. The V gene's germline CDR1 is SGHRS and CDR2 YFSETQ. This CDR3 has 17 amino acids. The J segment lost 0 bases and the V segment lost 2 bases, leaving 8 bases of the junction unmatched. The DNA for the CDR3 is TGCGCCAGCAGCTTATCACAGGGGTTCAGCTCCTACAATGAGCAGTTCTTC. Its protein is CASSLSQGFSSYNEQFF.

In nucleotides, the CDR3 is TGCAGCGTTGTCCCTGCTAAGGCAACCGGGGAGCTGTTTTTT. Protein: CSVVPAKATGELFF. V gene TRBV29-1 combines with J gene TRBJ2-2; D not certain. The CDR3 loop spans 14 amino acids. Germline CDR1 SQVTM, CDR2 ANQGSEA. V was clipped by 4 bases and J by 5 bases, with 14 bases between them.

This clone was observed a single time. This chain connects TRBV2 to TRBJ1-5; D perhaps matches TRBD1 (5 bases). This CDR3 is 15 amino acids long. CDR1 SNHLY and CDR2 FYNNEI come from the germline V gene. V was pared by 4 bases and J by 2 bases, with 12 bases between. CDR3 sequence reads: CASSAVTQGNQPQHF. In DNA form, the CDR3 reads TGTGCCAGCAGTGCTGTCACACAGGGCAATCAGCCCCAGCATTTT.

Concerning this clone: At one boundary the junction diverges from the germline segment, which might be a read error. The chain couples TRBV19 to TRBJ2-1; D gene uncertain. The germline gives CDR1 LNHDA, CDR2 SQIVND (reference sequence). This CDR3 comprises 14 residues. The chain's CDR3 is CASTIDSSYNEQFF. The CDR3 coding sequence is TGTGCCAGTACTATAGACTCCTCCTACAATGAGCAGTTCTTC.